The 20 T cell receptor beta chains in this list originate from one sample, sequenced in a study of tissue T cells after allogeneic stem cell transplantation. The protocol was immunoSEQ multiplex PCR, while the TCRdb copy is restricted to in-frame clones and leaves out a portion. This table has about 3,900 clones, about two thirds appearing once. Sequences were derived from left colon tissue, sampled at autopsy. These receptors were taken from a woman between 18 and 55 years old with breast cancer.

V and J are TRBV21-1 and TRBJ2-4. TRBV21-1 is a known pseudogene. This CDR3 comprises 14 residues. The CDR3 here is CASSLLGAKNIQYF. Written as DNA, the CDR3 is TGTGCCAGCAGTCTACTGGGGGCCAAAAACATTCAGTACTTC.

J is TRBJ2-7 and V is TRBV5-1; 9 bases line up with TRBD1. This CDR3 contains 15 residues. CDR1 and CDR2 (germline): SGHRS, YFSETQ. The trim removed 0 bases at V and 6 bases at J, leaving 7 bases unmatched. CDR3 loop: CASSLVFGTGLEQYF. For the CDR3, the DNA is TGCGCCAGCAGCTTGGTGTTCGGGACAGGGCTCGAGCAGTACTTC.

This clone was detected only once. The V gene is TRBV6-4, the J gene TRBJ2-3; TRBD2 matches at 8 bases. CDR1 MRHNA and CDR2 SNTAGT come from the germline V gene. J gave up 3 bases and V 2 bases, and 7 bases lay outside the gene matches. This CDR3 has 16 residues. The CDR3 region is CASSDGSGGGTDTQYF. The CDR3 DNA reads as TGTGCCAGCAGTGACGGTTCCGGGGGGGGGACAGATACGCAGTATTTT.

There are a few counts of this clone. The V call is TRBV7-2, the J call TRBJ1-6; possible D gene TRBD1, 5 bases. There are 14 residues in the CDR3. The V end was cut by 2 bases, the J end by 10 bases, with 12 bases between. Germline assignment: CDR1 SGHTA and CDR2 FQGNSA. The CDR3 loop is CASSLRGVGSPLHF. CDR3 nucleotide sequence: TGTGCCAGCAGCTTAAGAGGGGTCGGGTCACCCCTCCACTTT.

The chain links TRBV19 to TRBJ2-7; D assignment may be TRBD1 or TRBD2 (7 bases each). The CDR3 contains 15 residues. Germline loops: CDR1 LNHDA, CDR2 SQIVND (reference sequence). Trimming removed 8 bases from V and 2 bases from J, with 19 bases in between. This chain's CDR3 is CASPPGGDFPYEQYF. CDR3 coding DNA: TGTGCCAGTCCACCAGGGGGGGACTTCCCCTACGAGCAGTACTTC.

The rearrangement uses TRBV5-6 and TRBJ1-5, with D uncertain. V was shortened by 0 bases and J by 3 bases, with 7 bases between the two germline ends. The CDR3 covers 14 residues. The germline V gene encodes CDR1 SGHDT and CDR2 YYEEEE. The CDR3 protein is CASSLAGYNQPQHF. DNA for the CDR3: TGTGCCAGCAGCTTGGCTGGTTACAATCAGCCCCAGCATTTT. Combining the CDR3 with reference TRBV5-6 and TRBJ1-5 gives the whole variable domain DAGVTQSPTHLIKTRGQQVTLRCSPKSGHDTVSWYQQALGQGPQFIFQYYEEEERQRGNFPDRFSGHQFPNYSSELNVNALLLGDSALYLCASSLAGYNQPQHFGDGTRLSIL.

The rearrangement joins TRBV5-4 to TRBJ2-1; maybe TRBD2 (6 bases). In germline, CDR1 is SGHNT, CDR2 YYREEE (reference sequence). V gave up 2 bases and J gave up 0 bases, with 12 bases separating them. The CDR3 totals 16 residues. The CDR3 loop is CASSFLLASSYNEQFF. In nucleotides, the CDR3 is TGTGCCAGCAGCTTTCTGCTAGCGAGCTCCTACAATGAGCAGTTCTTC.

The chain couples TRBV30 to TRBJ1-5; the D gene is possibly TRBD1 (5 bases). V was shortened by 3 bases and J by 3 bases, with 9 bases between the two germline ends. This CDR3 region has 13 residues. The germline gives CDR1 GTSNPN, CDR2 SVGIG (reference sequence). CDR3 region: CAWRDSSNQPQHF. In DNA form, the CDR3 reads TGTGCCTGGAGAGACAGCTCCAATCAGCCCCAGCATTTT.

The gene calls are TRBV12-3 or TRBV12-4 and TRBJ1-1; D uncertain. V dropped 2 bases and J dropped 1 base, with 5 bases sitting between them. The CDR3 sequence is 13 residues long. The CDR3 protein is CASSLNGNTEAFF. The CDR3 DNA reads TGTGCCAGCAGTTTAAACGGGAACACTGAAGCTTTCTTT.

The chain uses TRBV19 and TRBJ2-2; possible D gene TRBD1, 5 bases. The CDR3 is 15 amino acids. Trimming removed 0 bases at V and 1 base at J, with 6 bases between. The V gene's germline CDR1 is LNHDA and CDR2 SQIVND (reference sequence). DNA of the CDR3: TGTGCCAGTAGTATAGAGGGGCGGAACACCGGGGAGCTGTTTTTT. The encoded protein is CASSIEGRNTGELFF.

The genes are TRBV19 and TRBJ1-1, with TRBD1 as a possible D gene (5 bases). The germline V gene encodes CDR1 LNHDA and CDR2 SQIVND (reference sequence). The CDR3 totals 13 residues. Trimming stripped 10 bases from V and 3 bases from J, with 15 bases between. The CDR3 nucleotides are TGTGCCACCGGGGGTTGGCCGGACACTGAAGCTTTCTTT. Translated, it gives CATGGWPDTEAFF.

The chain is built from TRBV10-3 and TRBJ2-5, with a tentative D call TRBD1 (7 bases). CDR3 size: 16 residues. V gave up 2 bases and J gave up 5 bases, with 18 bases separating them. Germline-derived CDR1 and CDR2 are ENHRY and SYGVKD. CDR3 coding DNA: TGTGCCATCAGTGAGGCCCGGGACAGTGGGGGGGAGACCCAGTACTTC. This encodes CAISEARDSGGETQYF.

This rearrangement joins TRBV7-9 to TRBJ2-3, with no clear D. CDR1 and CDR2 from the germline V gene are SEHNR and FQNEAQ (reference sequence). This CDR3 is 12 amino acids long. Trimming shortened V by 7 bases and J by 6 bases, and 11 bases separated the two germline ends. The chain's CDR3 is CASNLTLDTQYF. In DNA form, the CDR3 reads TGTGCCAGCAACCTAACTCTGGATACGCAGTATTTT.

The chain recombines TRBV5-1 with TRBJ2-2; D may be TRBD2 (6 bases). The ends were cut back, 7 bases at V and 3 bases at J, with 13 bases in the middle. The CDR3 spans 14 residues. Germline lookup yields CDR1 SGHRS and CDR2 YFSETQ. The CDR3 loop reads CASRGFSDTGELFF. The CDR3 coding sequence is TGCGCCAGCCGGGGGTTTTCGGACACCGGGGAGCTGTTTTTT.

This clone was recorded once. J is TRBJ2-1 and V is TRBV12-5, with 15 bases identical to TRBD2. Germline values: CDR1 LGHNT, CDR2 FRNRAP. V lost 7 bases to trimming and J lost 7 bases; unmatched junction nucleotides: 20. This CDR3 is built from 20 residues. This chain's CDR3 is CASATEGTSGRTVRGNEQFF. CDR3 coding DNA: TGTGCTAGTGCCACCGAGGGGACTAGCGGGAGGACAGTTAGAGGGAATGAGCAGTTCTTC.

This clone was recorded only once. The rearrangement links TRBV9 to TRBJ1-4; the D gene is possibly TRBD1 (6 bases). Trimming cost V 3 bases and J 4 bases, with 10 bases left between them. CDR3 length equals 14 residues. Germline V gene sequence: CDR1 SGDLS, CDR2 YYNGEE. CDR3 bases: TGTGCCAGCAGCGCGCTACAGGGTAATGAAAAACTGTTTTTT. It specifies CASSALQGNEKLFF.

The chain's CDR3 is CASSFPARYNQHF. In DNA, the CDR3 is TGTGCCAGCAGTTTCCCCGCGAGGTATAACCAGCATTTT. The chain recombines TRBV6-2 or TRBV6-3 with TRBJ1-5, with D unclear. The CDR3 extends over 13 amino acids. Trimming took off 4 bases at V and 12 bases at J, with 16 bases between the two ends. Germline lookup yields CDR1 MNHEY and CDR2 SVGEGT.

J is TRBJ1-2 and V is TRBV30; TRBD1 is a possible D gene (5 bases). The length of the CDR3 is 15 residues. The V and J ends lost 3 bases and 4 bases respectively, with 18 bases between them. Per the germline V gene, CDR1 is GTSNPN and CDR2 is SVGIG (reference sequence). In DNA form, the CDR3 reads TGTGCCTGGAGGAAGTTTCCAGGGACGGGCTATGGCTACACCTTC. It yields the protein CAWRKFPGTGYGYTF.

The chain uses TRBV9 and TRBJ2-1, with 7 bases identical to TRBD1. CDR1 is SGDLS, CDR2 YYNGEE, per germline. J lost 2 bases, V lost 0 bases, and 5 bases had no gene match. The CDR3 extends over 16 amino acids. CDR3 bases: TGTGCCAGCAGCGTAGACCGGACAGGTACCTACAATGAGCAGTTCTTC. Translating it yields CASSVDRTGTYNEQFF.

The chain carries TRBV6-2 or TRBV6-3 and TRBJ2-5, with 9 bases fitting TRBD2. V lost 4 bases and J lost 0; bases outside the gene matches: 6. CDR3 length equals 16 residues. Germline CDR1 reads MNHEY; CDR2 reads SVGEGT. The CDR3 spells CASSLGLASYQETQYF. The CDR3 bases are TGTGCCAGCAGTTTGGGACTAGCTTCGTACCAAGAGACCCAGTACTTC.